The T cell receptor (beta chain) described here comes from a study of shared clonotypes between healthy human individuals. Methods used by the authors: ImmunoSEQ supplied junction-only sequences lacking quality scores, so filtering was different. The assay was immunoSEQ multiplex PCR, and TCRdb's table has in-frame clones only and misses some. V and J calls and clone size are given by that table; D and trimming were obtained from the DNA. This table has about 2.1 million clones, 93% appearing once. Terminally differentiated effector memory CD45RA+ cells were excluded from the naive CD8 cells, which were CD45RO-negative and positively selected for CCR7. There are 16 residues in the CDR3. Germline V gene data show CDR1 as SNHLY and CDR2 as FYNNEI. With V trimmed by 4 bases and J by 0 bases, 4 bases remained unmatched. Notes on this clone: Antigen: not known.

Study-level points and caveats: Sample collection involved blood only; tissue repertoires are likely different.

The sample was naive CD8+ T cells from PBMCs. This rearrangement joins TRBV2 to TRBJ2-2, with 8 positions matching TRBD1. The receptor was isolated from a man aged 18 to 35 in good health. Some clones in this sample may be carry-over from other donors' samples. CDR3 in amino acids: CASSGDRFANTGELFF. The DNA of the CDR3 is TGTGCCAGCAGTGGGGACAGGTTTGCGAACACCGGGGAGCTGTTTTTT.